This TCR beta chain was captured by sequencing in a study of blood T cell repertoires in COVID-19. Method: immunoSEQ multiplex PCR; TCRdb's copy keeps in-frame clones and lacks some. The repertoire holds around 160,000 clones, with around 80% as singletons. Participants spanned ages about 18 to 100 years and resided in 24 US areas. Assignment of participants to cohorts was predicated upon participant-reported clinical history. The length of the CDR3 is 14 residues. V lost 0 bases to trimming and J lost 4 bases, with 10 bases between them. Germline loops: CDR1 SGHNT, CDR2 YYREEE (reference sequence). The TCR was taken from an older woman who had recovered from COVID-19. Sequencing used PBMCs or T cells enriched from blood (not recorded which). The rearrangement joins TRBV5-4 to TRBJ1-2; no reliable D call. The CDR3 DNA reads TGTGCCAGCAGCTTGGACCCTGACTTCTATGGCTACACCTTC. Translation gives CASSLDPDFYGYTF.